Sequencing of this T cell receptor beta chain was carried out in a study of liver allograft versus peripheral blood T cells. Overall study: Recipients' peripheral blood T cell receptor repertoires were compared with those in transplanted livers. Study-wide results and caveats: A difference was reportedly observed between T cell receptor repertoires inside liver allografts and those in peripheral blood.

Germline CDR1 DFQATT, CDR2 SNEGSKA (reference sequence). V was pared by 3 bases and J by 7 bases, with 12 bases of the junction left unmatched. The CDR3 length is 15 residues. A note on this clonotype: The antigen is undetermined.

Via MiXCR, TCRdb re-called the reads, giving one row per CDR3 protein. The sample lists several thousand distinct CDR3 sequences, about 15% seen once, with around 2.9% in the top ten. The source of this sequence is a human patient who had a liver transplant. Some T cells may trace back to the graft donor. J is TRBJ2-1 and V is TRBV20-1, with TRBD2 matching over 7 bases. Written as DNA, the CDR3 is TGCAGTGCTAGCCCTAGCGGCCCTTTGGGAAATGAGCAGTTCTTC. This codes for CSASPSGPLGNEQFF.